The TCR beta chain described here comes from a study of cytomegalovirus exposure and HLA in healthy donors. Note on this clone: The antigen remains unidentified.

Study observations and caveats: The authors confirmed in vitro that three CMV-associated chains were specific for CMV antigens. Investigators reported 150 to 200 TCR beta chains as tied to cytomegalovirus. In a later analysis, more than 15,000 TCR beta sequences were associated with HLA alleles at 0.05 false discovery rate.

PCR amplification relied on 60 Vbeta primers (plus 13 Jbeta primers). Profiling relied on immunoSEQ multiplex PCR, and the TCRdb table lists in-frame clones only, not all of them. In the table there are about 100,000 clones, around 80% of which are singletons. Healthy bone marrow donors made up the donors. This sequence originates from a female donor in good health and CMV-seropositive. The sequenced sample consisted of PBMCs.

The CDR3 coding sequence is TGCGCCAGCAGCCAAAACCCGGGACAGGGGACCTATGGCTACACCTTC. Translation: CASSQNPGQGTYGYTF. This chain joins TRBV4-3 and TRBJ1-2; 10 bases map to TRBD1. The ends lost 2 bases at V and 4 bases at J; junction bases unmatched: 7. There are 16 residues in the CDR3. Germline V gene lookup returns CDR1 LGHNA and CDR2 YSLEER.